One and the same sample provided the 20 T cell receptor beta chains below, sequenced in a study of T cells in Graves' hyperthyroidism and ophthalmopathy. Using RNA transcripts as the source, TCR beta CDR3 regions were amplified. First-round RT-PCR with HTBI primers amplified the TCR CDR3 region. In TCRdb, the multiplex PCR reads were re-called with MiXCR into one record per CDR3 protein. The repertoire holds approximately 690,000 distinct CDR3 sequences, around 15% seen once, with about 12% in the top ten. Sequenced material: blood. Receptor source: a woman in her 50s with Graves' ophthalmopathy.

The V call is TRBV7-9, the J call TRBJ1-2; 10 bases map to TRBD1. This CDR3 contains 14 residues. Unmatched junction bases numbered 7, after V lost 5 bases and J lost 7 bases. The germline V gene encodes CDR1 SEHNR and CDR2 FQNEAQ (reference sequence). In DNA, the CDR3 is TGTGCCAGCAGCCCCGAGGGGGACAGGGGTGGCTACACCTTC. It encodes CASSPEGDRGGYTF.

This clonotype was seen many times. The V and J genes are TRBV27 and TRBJ2-1, with 11 bases that match TRBD1. There are 15 residues in the CDR3. J lost 9 bases, V lost 5 bases, and 9 bases had no gene match. The germline CDR1 and CDR2 sequences are MNHEY and SMNVEV (reference sequence). CDR3: CASSRTGGAGGEQFF. The CDR3 bases are TGTGCCAGCAGTCGGACAGGGGGCGCGGGAGGTGAGCAGTTCTTC.

The sample holds a few counts of this clonotype. The genes are TRBV29-1 and TRBJ2-7; D perhaps matches TRBD2 (6 bases). The V and J ends lost 6 bases and 4 bases respectively, with 10 bases between them. Germline-derived CDR1 and CDR2 are SQVTM and ANQGSEA. The CDR3 is 11 residues long. The DNA of the CDR3 is TGCAGCGTCCGCGGGAATTACGAGCAGTACTTC. Amino acids: CSVRGNYEQYF.

The table lists this clonotype with many counts. The chain recombines TRBV7-2 with TRBJ2-4; TRBD2 aligns across 10 bases. The CDR3 is made up of 15 amino acids. The germline gives CDR1 SGHTA, CDR2 FQGNSA. With 6 bases clipped from V and 5 bases from J, the junction kept 7 bases outside the gene matches. CDR3 DNA: TGTGCCAGCAGGCAAACACTAGCGGGACAAAACATTCAGTACTTC. The encoded protein is CASRQTLAGQNIQYF.

This clonotype was detected ten times or more. The chain carries TRBV29-1 and TRBJ2-2; 8 bases are a match to TRBD2. V shed 5 bases and J 0 bases; nucleotides not matched to a gene: 5. The CDR3 extends over 15 amino acids. CDR1 is SQVTM, CDR2 ANQGSEA, per germline. This CDR3 reads CSVSLAGSNTGELFF. CDR3 DNA sequence: TGCAGCGTTTCCTTAGCGGGATCGAACACCGGGGAGCTGTTTTTT.

This clonotype was seen many times. The chain employs TRBV6-6 and TRBJ2-7; no clear D. This CDR3 contains 14 residues. The V end lost 0 bases, the J end lost 2 bases, and 8 bases lay between the germline ends. Germline CDR1 MNHNY, CDR2 SVGAGI (reference sequence). This CDR3 is CASSYSDLAYEQYF. The CDR3 DNA sequence: TGTGCCAGCAGTTACTCTGATTTAGCCTACGAGCAGTACTTC.

To note about this clonotype: One base away lies a much larger clone, so this may be a sequencing read error. The conserved phenylalanine or tryptophan normally closing the CDR3 is absent here, so this likely arose from a read error. The chain joins TRBV27 to TRBJ2-5, with 9 bases lining up with TRBD2. The CDR3 covers 14 residues. With 7 bases clipped from V and 5 bases from J, the junction kept 8 bases outside the gene matches. CDR1 and CDR2 from the germline V gene are MNHEY and SMNVEV (reference sequence). CDR3 nucleotide sequence: TGTGCCAGCACTCGGCGGGGGGGGCTGGAGACCCAGTACCTC. Translation: CASTRRGGLETQYL.

At least ten counts were recorded for this clonotype. The chain recombines TRBV11-2 with TRBJ1-1; no definite D call. The CDR3 is 12 amino acids. V was trimmed by 3 bases and J by 8 bases, leaving 10 bases between them. CDR1 is SGHAT and CDR2 is FQNNGV in the germline V gene. This chain's CDR3 is CASSFSRLEAFF. CDR3 DNA sequence: TGTGCCAGCAGCTTTTCAAGACTGGAAGCTTTCTTT.

This clonotype was detected only a few times. The chain's CDR3 is CASSTAKLPSAKNIQYF. The CDR3 coding sequence is TGTGCCAGCAGCACCGCCAAACTTCCATCAGCCAAAAACATTCAGTACTTC. This rearrangement joins TRBV7-9 to TRBJ2-4; no reliable D call. The germline V and J ends were trimmed by 5 bases and 0 bases, with 17 bases remaining between them. The CDR3 loop spans 17 amino acids. Germline loops: CDR1 SEHNR, CDR2 FQNEAQ (reference sequence).

This rearrangement joins TRBV10-3 to TRBJ1-5; 8 nucleotides line up with TRBD1. V lost 2 bases and J lost 5; bases outside the gene matches: 5. Germline V gene sequence: CDR1 ENHRY, CDR2 SYGVKD. There are 15 residues in the CDR3. The chain's CDR3 is CAISEGQGVDQPQHF. CDR3 in DNA: TGTGCCATCAGTGAGGGACAGGGAGTAGATCAGCCCCAGCATTTT.

The chain employs TRBV13 and TRBJ2-3; 12 positions match TRBD2. This CDR3 is built from 16 residues. J was trimmed by 5 bases and V by 2 bases; bases with no gene match: 5. Germline V gene lookup returns CDR1 PRHDT and CDR2 FYEKMQ (reference sequence). Here the CDR3 reads CASSLYLAGGVDTQYF. As DNA, the CDR3 is TGTGCCAGCAGCTTATATCTAGCGGGAGGGGTAGATACGCAGTATTTT.

This clonotype has ten or more counts. This chain links TRBV5-6 with TRBJ1-1, with D tentatively TRBD1 (6 bases). Per the germline V gene, CDR1 is SGHDT and CDR2 is YYEEEE. CDR3 length: 15 amino acids. Trimming took off 4 bases at V and 4 bases at J, with 17 bases between the two ends. This CDR3 is CASSSAGGGGTEAFF. CDR3 in DNA: TGTGCCAGCAGCAGCGCCGGGGGAGGGGGCACTGAAGCTTTCTTT.

The V and J genes are TRBV11-2 and TRBJ1-2, with D maybe TRBD1 (5 bases). Per germline, CDR1 SGHAT and CDR2 FQNNGV. Deletions cut 5 bases from V and 3 bases from J, with 16 bases between. The CDR3 sequence is 15 residues long. The CDR3 DNA follows: TGTGCCAGCAGCCCAACAGGAGGCACCGACTATGGCTACACCTTC. This codes for CASSPTGGTDYGYTF.

The table lists this clonotype with many counts. V usage is TRBV18 and J usage is TRBJ1-4; 11 bases are shared with TRBD1. Per germline, CDR1 KGHSH and CDR2 LQKENI. The CDR3 contains 14 residues. J gave up 7 bases and V 4 bases, and 2 bases lay outside the gene matches. CDR3 coding DNA: TGTGCCAGCTCACAGGACAGGGGGCCTGAAAAACTGTTTTTT. It specifies CASSQDRGPEKLFF.

This clonotype showed up many times. The chain has TRBV6-1 and TRBJ2-7; 9 nucleotides agree with TRBD1. The V segment lost 4 bases and the J segment 2 bases; nucleotides outside the gene matches: 6. Germline V gene sequence: CDR1 MNHNS, CDR2 SASEGT. The CDR3 is 15 amino acids. The CDR3, as DNA: TGTGCCAGCAGTGCAGGACAGGGGCGCACCTACGAGCAGTACTTC. This translates into CASSAGQGRTYEQYF.

The sample holds a few counts of this clonotype. An end of the junction does not agree with germline; a read error may underlie this. The chain couples TRBV7-7 to TRBJ2-1; possible D gene TRBD1, 6 bases. This CDR3 comprises 18 residues. CDR1 and CDR2 from the germline V gene are SSHAT and FNYEAQ (reference sequence). The CDR3 protein is CASSQGPSQGLRYNEQFF. The DNA of the CDR3 is TGTGCTAGCAGCCAAGGTCCCTCACAGGGATTACGCTACAATGAGCAGTTCTTC.

The genes are TRBV4-3 and TRBJ2-7; tentative D call: TRBD2 (6 bases). CDR1 LGHNA and CDR2 YSLEER come from the germline V gene. The ends were cut back, 2 bases at V and 4 bases at J, with 15 bases in the middle. CDR3 length equals 15 residues. This CDR3 is CASSQMGGRGYEQYF. Written as DNA, the CDR3 is TGCGCCAGCAGCCAAATGGGGGGTCGAGGGTACGAGCAGTACTTC.

This clonotype was counted at least ten times. V gene TRBV12-3 or TRBV12-4 combines with J gene TRBJ2-2, with 10 bases that match TRBD1. This CDR3 has 16 amino acids. Trimming cost V 4 bases and J 5 bases; bases outside gene matches: 7. The CDR3 DNA sequence: TGTGCCAGCAGTTCTTTGGGACAGGGGTTTACCGGGGAGCTGTTTTTT. As protein: CASSSLGQGFTGELFF.

The genes are TRBV7-8 and TRBJ2-5; D is unresolved. Trimming left V 1 base short and J 2 bases short, with 17 bases between. CDR1 is SGHVS, CDR2 FQNEAQ, per germline. This CDR3 region has 17 residues. The CDR3 coding sequence is TGTGCCAGCAGCTTAGTGTTTCTAGGGCGTCGACAAGAGACCCAGTACTTC. Its protein is CASSLVFLGRRQETQYF.

Details on this clonotype: Since a much larger clone is just one base distant, this may be a read error. The V call is TRBV27, the J call TRBJ2-7; D remains ambiguous. In germline, CDR1 is MNHEY, CDR2 SMNVEV (reference sequence). The CDR3 sequence is 17 residues long. CDR3 residues: CASSYSQQRPLTYKQYF. Written as DNA, the CDR3 is TGTGCCAGCAGTTACTCGCAACAGCGACCGCTAACCTACAAGCAGTACTTC.